The 23 T cell receptor beta chains given below trace back to one sample, sequenced in a study of cytomegalovirus exposure and HLA in healthy donors. Vbeta (60) and Jbeta (13) primers were used in the PCR. Assay: immunoSEQ multiplex PCR; the TCRdb copy retains only in-frame clones and omits some. The data show hundreds of thousands of clones, approximately 80% seen once. The sample comprised PBMCs. The receptors shown here come from a boy younger than 10 in good health and CMV-seronegative.

This clone has only a few counts. This rearrangement joins TRBV5-1 to TRBJ2-5; the D gene is possibly TRBD2 (6 bases). Germline lookup yields CDR1 SGHRS and CDR2 YFSETQ. V gave up 3 bases and J gave up 3 bases, with 12 bases separating them. The CDR3 totals 14 residues. For the CDR3, the DNA is TGCGCCAGCAGCTCGGGCGGGGCTGAAGAGACCCAGTACTTC. It encodes CASSSGGAEETQYF.

J is TRBJ1-2 and V is TRBV6-6; tentative D call: TRBD1 (5 bases). This CDR3 is built from 12 residues. The germline CDR1 and CDR2 sequences are MNHNY and SVGAGI (reference sequence). V dropped 6 bases and J dropped 8 bases, with 13 bases sitting between them. DNA of the CDR3: TGTGCCAGCAGCCCTACAGGAGAAGGCTACACCTTC. Protein sequence: CASSPTGEGYTF.

The chain uses TRBV4-1 and TRBJ1-2, with a tentative D call TRBD1 (5 bases). The CDR3 consists of 13 residues. Germline CDR1 is MGHRA and CDR2 is YSYEKL. Trimming took off 1 base at V and 6 bases at J, with 9 bases between the two ends. As DNA, the CDR3 is TGCGCCAGCAGCCAAGGCAGGGTCGATGGCTACACCTTC. Translated: CASSQGRVDGYTF.

The chain employs TRBV6-5 and TRBJ2-5; D may be TRBD2 (7 bases). There are 12 residues in the CDR3. V was clipped by 10 bases and J by 2 bases, with 11 bases between them. The germline CDR1 and CDR2 sequences are MNHEY and SVGAGI. CDR3: CAIGGLQETQYF. In DNA, the CDR3 is TGTGCCATCGGGGGGCTTCAAGAGACCCAGTACTTC.

The rearrangement links TRBV9 to TRBJ2-1; tentative D call: TRBD1 (6 bases). Germline values: CDR1 SGDLS, CDR2 YYNGEE. This CDR3 is 15 amino acids long. V was pared by 3 bases and J by 0 bases, with 10 bases between. CDR3 sequence reads: CASSEGVSSYNEQFF. As DNA, the CDR3 is TGTGCCAGCAGCGAGGGGGTTAGCTCCTACAATGAGCAGTTCTTC.

This clone was detected only a few times. The V gene is TRBV10-1, the J gene TRBJ2-1; TRBD2 matches at 13 bases. Germline CDR1 reads WNHNN; CDR2 reads SYGVQD (reference sequence). J was trimmed by 10 bases and V by 0 bases; bases with no gene match: 6. The CDR3 runs 16 residues. The CDR3 region has the DNA TGCGCCAGCAGTGAGTCCGGACTAGCGGGGGCCCTAGAGCAGTTCTTC. As protein: CASSESGLAGALEQFF.

V usage is TRBV7-6 and J usage is TRBJ1-1; TRBD1 might be the D (5 bases). Germline CDR1 and CDR2: SGHVS and FNYEAQ. The CDR3 sequence is 14 residues long. V was trimmed by 5 bases and J by 1 base, leaving 11 bases between them. CDR3 amino acids: CASSGDSRNTEAFF. CDR3 nucleotides: TGTGCCAGCAGCGGGGACTCTCGGAACACTGAAGCTTTCTTT.

The V and J genes are TRBV5-1 and TRBJ1-3; 8 nucleotides align to TRBD1. This CDR3 is built from 16 residues. CDR1 and CDR2 from the germline V gene are SGHRS and YFSETQ. Trimming took 0 bases from V and 0 from J; bases not matched to a gene: 2. DNA of the CDR3: TGCGCCAGCAGCTTGGCAGGGGGCCTCTCTGGAAACACCATATATTTT. Protein sequence: CASSLAGGLSGNTIYF.

This clone was picked up a small number of times. This chain connects TRBV6-5 to TRBJ2-3; 9 bases agree with TRBD1. This CDR3 spans 16 amino acids. Trimming removed 0 bases from V and 3 bases from J; junction bases left unmatched: 4. Germline CDR1 is MNHEY and CDR2 is SVGAGI. The CDR3: CASSYSRTGETDTQYF. CDR3 nucleotide sequence: TGTGCCAGCAGTTACTCGAGGACAGGGGAGACAGATACGCAGTATTTT.

V usage is TRBV5-6 and J usage is TRBJ1-3, with D perhaps matching TRBD1 (6 bases). The ends were cut back, 4 bases at V and 0 bases at J, with 11 bases in the middle. The germline gives CDR1 SGHDT, CDR2 YYEEEE. The length of the CDR3 is 15 residues. The CDR3 loop is CASSRDTYSGNTIYF. DNA for the CDR3: TGTGCCAGCAGCCGGGACACCTACTCTGGAAACACCATATATTTT.

The chain carries TRBV7-6 and TRBJ1-1; 9 bases are a match to TRBD1. CDR1 and CDR2 from the germline V gene are SGHVS and FNYEAQ. Unmatched junction bases numbered 11, after V lost 5 bases and J lost 4 bases. There are 16 residues in the CDR3. CDR3 in amino acids: CASSRHSGTGPTEAFF. DNA of the CDR3: TGTGCCAGCAGCCGCCACTCAGGGACAGGGCCCACTGAAGCTTTCTTT. The full variable domain, in which reference TRBV7-6 and TRBJ1-1 provide the parts outside the CDR3, is GAGVSQSPRYKVTKRGQDVALRCDPISGHVSLYWYRQALGQGPEFLTYFNYEAQQDKSGLPNDRFSAERPEGSISTLTIQRTEQRDSAMYRCASSRHSGTGPTEAFFGQGTRLTVV.

CDR3 amino acids: CASRGSGGTIYEQYF. The CDR3 coding sequence is TGTGCCAGCAGGGGTAGCGGGGGCACCATCTACGAGCAGTACTTC. The chain uses TRBV6-1 and TRBJ2-5, with 9 bases matching TRBD2. The end of the DNA fits TRBJ2-7 better, so the J call may be wrong. The length of the CDR3 is 15 residues. CDR1 and CDR2 (germline): MNHNS, SASEGT.

Only a few counts were recorded for this clone. The chain links TRBV19 to TRBJ2-5; the match to TRBD2 covers 13 bases. The CDR3 is made up of 16 amino acids. CDR1 and CDR2 from the germline V gene are LNHDA and SQIVND (reference sequence). V lost 5 bases, J lost 3 bases, and 6 bases stayed unmatched. The CDR3 sequence is CASSPTGTSGEETQYF. CDR3 coding DNA: TGTGCCAGTAGTCCGACCGGGACTAGCGGGGAAGAGACCCAGTACTTC.

As DNA, the CDR3 is TGCGCCAGCAGCCAAGGCTTTACACCAGGACTATTAAGCGGGGAGCTGTTTTTT. This sequence encodes CASSQGFTPGLLSGELFF. The chain employs TRBV4-1 and TRBJ2-2; possible D gene TRBD2, 6 bases. The ends were cut back, 1 base at V and 7 bases at J, with 22 bases in the middle. The CDR3 covers 18 residues. CDR1 MGHRA and CDR2 YSYEKL come from the germline V gene.

This chain uses TRBV7-9 with TRBJ1-4, with TRBD1 as a possible D gene (5 bases). V was shortened by 5 bases and J by 0 bases, with 10 bases between the two germline ends. There are 15 residues in the CDR3. CDR1 and CDR2 (germline): SEHNR, FQNEAQ (reference sequence). The chain's CDR3 is CASSGRQSTNEKLFF. In DNA form, the CDR3 reads TGTGCCAGCAGCGGCAGACAGTCAACTAATGAAAAACTGTTTTTT.

This chain joins TRBV11-3 and TRBJ2-1; 7 nucleotides match TRBD1. J was trimmed by 3 bases and V by 5 bases; bases with no gene match: 7. The CDR3 has 15 residues. Germline lookup yields CDR1 SGHNT and CDR2 YENEEA. The CDR3 region is CASSQTGSDYNEQFF. CDR3 nucleotides: TGTGCCAGCAGCCAGACAGGGAGTGACTACAATGAGCAGTTCTTC.

The V gene is TRBV5-1, the J gene TRBJ2-3; 10 positions match TRBD2. The CDR3 loop spans 14 amino acids. Germline values: CDR1 SGHRS, CDR2 YFSETQ. Unmatched junction bases numbered 4, after V lost 4 bases and J lost 5 bases. CDR3 sequence reads: CASSRWTSGDTQYF. CDR3 sequence (DNA): TGCGCCAGCAGCCGATGGACTAGCGGAGATACGCAGTATTTT.

This rearrangement joins TRBV6-5 to TRBJ2-7, with 7 bases aligning to TRBD2. The CDR3 spans 14 residues. The junction had 5 bases not matched to a gene; V was cut back by 3 bases and J by 3 bases. Germline CDR1 and CDR2: MNHEY and SVGAGI. The CDR3 sequence is CASSYSSGDYEQYF. In DNA, the CDR3 is TGTGCCAGCAGTTATTCGAGCGGGGACTACGAGCAGTACTTC.

The CDR3, as DNA: TGTGCCAGCAGTGAAATCAGGGGGAGGAACACCGGGGAGCTGTTTTTT. Residues: CASSEIRGRNTGELFF. This rearrangement joins TRBV2 to TRBJ2-2; TRBD1 matches at 7 bases. With V trimmed by 2 bases and J by 1 base, 4 bases remained unmatched. Germline lookup yields CDR1 SNHLY and CDR2 FYNNEI. The CDR3 is made up of 16 amino acids.

The rearrangement links TRBV29-1 to TRBJ1-2, with a possible D match to TRBD1 (6 bases). This CDR3 is 12 amino acids long. The V gene's germline CDR1 is SQVTM and CDR2 ANQGSEA. With 4 bases removed from V and 9 bases from J, the gap between germline ends came to 15 bases. CDR3 sequence reads: CSVVGTSPSYTF. As DNA, the CDR3 is TGCAGCGTTGTAGGGACAAGCCCAAGCTACACCTTC.

This clone was found once. The genes are TRBV4-2 and TRBJ2-2; possible D gene TRBD2, 5 bases. Trimming took 1 base from V and 3 from J, leaving 12 bases between them. Germline lookup yields CDR1 LGHNA and CDR2 YNFKEQ. The CDR3 loop spans 16 amino acids. Here the CDR3 reads CASSQVKRSDTGELFF. The CDR3 nucleotides are TGTGCCAGCAGCCAAGTCAAGCGGAGTGACACCGGGGAGCTGTTTTTT.

This chain joins TRBV13 and TRBJ1-2; the match to TRBD1 covers 11 bases. CDR3 size: 16 residues. Germline CDR1 is PRHDT and CDR2 is FYEKMQ (reference sequence). The V segment lost 5 bases and the J segment 3 bases; nucleotides outside the gene matches: 8. CDR3 nucleotide sequence: TGTGCCAGCAGCGCCCGGACAGGGGGCGCTTACTATGGCTACACCTTC. It specifies CASSARTGGAYYGYTF.

This clone was found once. This sequence joins TRBV5-4 and TRBJ2-1; D may be TRBD2 (6 bases). Germline V gene data show CDR1 as SGHNT and CDR2 as YYREEE (reference sequence). This CDR3 region has 13 residues. V was clipped by 5 bases and J by 4 bases, with 10 bases between them. The CDR3 DNA sequence: TGTGCCAGCAGTGGACTACGTTACAATGAGCAGTTCTTC. This gives the protein CASSGLRYNEQFF.